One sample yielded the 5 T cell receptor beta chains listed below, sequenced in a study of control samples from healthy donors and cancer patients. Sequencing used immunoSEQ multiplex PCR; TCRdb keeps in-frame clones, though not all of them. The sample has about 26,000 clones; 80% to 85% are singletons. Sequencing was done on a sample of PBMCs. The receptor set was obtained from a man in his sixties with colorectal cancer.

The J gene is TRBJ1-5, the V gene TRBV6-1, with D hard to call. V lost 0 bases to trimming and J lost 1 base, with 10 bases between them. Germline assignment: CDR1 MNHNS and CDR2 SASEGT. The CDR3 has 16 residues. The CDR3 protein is CASSEALSGSNQPQHF. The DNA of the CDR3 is TGTGCCAGCAGTGAAGCGCTATCCGGCAGCAATCAGCCCCAGCATTTT.

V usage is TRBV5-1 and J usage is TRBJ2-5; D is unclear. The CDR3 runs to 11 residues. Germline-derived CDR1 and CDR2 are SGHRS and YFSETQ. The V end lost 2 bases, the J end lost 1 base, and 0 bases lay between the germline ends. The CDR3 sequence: CASSFQETQYF. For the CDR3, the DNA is TGCGCCAGCAGCTTCCAAGAGACCCAGTACTTC. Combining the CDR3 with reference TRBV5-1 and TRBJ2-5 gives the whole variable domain KAGVTQTPRYLIKTRGQQVTLSCSPISGHRSVSWYQQTPGQGLQFLFEYFSETQRNKGNFPGRFSGRQFSNSRSEMNVSTLELGDSALYLCASSFQETQYFGPGTRLLVL.

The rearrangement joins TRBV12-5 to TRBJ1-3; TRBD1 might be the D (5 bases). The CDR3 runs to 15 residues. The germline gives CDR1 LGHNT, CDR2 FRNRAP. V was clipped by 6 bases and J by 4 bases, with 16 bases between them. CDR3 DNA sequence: TGTGCTAGTGGACGACAGCGTGTGAGAGGAAACACCATATATTTT. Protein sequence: CASGRQRVRGNTIYF.

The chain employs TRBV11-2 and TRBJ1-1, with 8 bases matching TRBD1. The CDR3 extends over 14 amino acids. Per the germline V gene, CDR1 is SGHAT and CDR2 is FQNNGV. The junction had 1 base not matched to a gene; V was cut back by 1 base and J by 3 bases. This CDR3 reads CASSLVDRDTEAFF. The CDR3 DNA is TGTGCCAGCAGCTTAGTGGACAGGGACACTGAAGCTTTCTTT.

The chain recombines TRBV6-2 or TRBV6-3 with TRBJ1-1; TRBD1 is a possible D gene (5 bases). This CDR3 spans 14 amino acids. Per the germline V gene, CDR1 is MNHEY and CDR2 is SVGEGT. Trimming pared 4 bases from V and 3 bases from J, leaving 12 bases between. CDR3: CASSSIRVHTEAFF. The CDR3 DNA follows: TGTGCCAGCAGTTCAATCAGGGTTCACACTGAAGCTTTCTTT.